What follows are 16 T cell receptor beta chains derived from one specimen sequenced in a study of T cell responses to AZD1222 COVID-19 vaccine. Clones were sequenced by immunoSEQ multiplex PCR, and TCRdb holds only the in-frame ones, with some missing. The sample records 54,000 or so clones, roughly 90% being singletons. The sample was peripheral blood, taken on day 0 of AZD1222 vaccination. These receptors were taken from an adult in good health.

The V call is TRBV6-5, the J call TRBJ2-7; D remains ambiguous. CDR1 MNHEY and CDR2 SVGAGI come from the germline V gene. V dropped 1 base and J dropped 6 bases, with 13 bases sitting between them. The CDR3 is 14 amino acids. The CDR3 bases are TGTGCCAGCAGTTACTGGCCTCCGCCGTCCGAGCAGTACTTC. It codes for CASSYWPPPSEQYF.

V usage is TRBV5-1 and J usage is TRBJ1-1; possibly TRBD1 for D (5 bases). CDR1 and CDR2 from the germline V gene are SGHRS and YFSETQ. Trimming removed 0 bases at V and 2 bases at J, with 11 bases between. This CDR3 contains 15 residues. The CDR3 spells CASSLAWGANTEAFF. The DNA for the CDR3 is TGCGCCAGCAGCTTGGCCTGGGGCGCAAACACTGAAGCTTTCTTT. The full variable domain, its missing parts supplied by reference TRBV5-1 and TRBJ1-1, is KAGVTQTPRYLIKTRGQQVTLSCSPISGHRSVSWYQQTPGQGLQFLFEYFSETQRNKGNFPGRFSGRQFSNSRSEMNVSTLELGDSALYLCASSLAWGANTEAFFGQGTRLTVV.

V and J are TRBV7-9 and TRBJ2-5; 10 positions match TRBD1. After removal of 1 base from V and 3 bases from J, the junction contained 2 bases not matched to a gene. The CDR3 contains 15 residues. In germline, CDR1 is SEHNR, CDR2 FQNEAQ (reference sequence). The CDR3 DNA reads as TGTGCCAGCAGCTTAGGACAGGGGGCCAAAGAGACCCAGTACTTC. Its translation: CASSLGQGAKETQYF. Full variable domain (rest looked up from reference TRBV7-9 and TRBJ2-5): DTGVSQNPRHKITKRGQNVTFRCDPISEHNRLYWYRQTLGQGPEFLTYFQNEAQLEKSRLLSDRFSAERPKGSFSTLEIQRTEQGDSAMYLCASSLGQGAKETQYFGPGTRLLVL.

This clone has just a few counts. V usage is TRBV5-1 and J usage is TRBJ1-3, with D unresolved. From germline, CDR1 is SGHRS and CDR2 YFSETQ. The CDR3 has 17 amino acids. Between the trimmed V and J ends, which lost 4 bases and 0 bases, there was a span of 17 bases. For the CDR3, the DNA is TGCGCCAGCAGCGCGGCCCACAACTCGGGCTCTGGAAACACCATATATTTT. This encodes CASSAAHNSGSGNTIYF.

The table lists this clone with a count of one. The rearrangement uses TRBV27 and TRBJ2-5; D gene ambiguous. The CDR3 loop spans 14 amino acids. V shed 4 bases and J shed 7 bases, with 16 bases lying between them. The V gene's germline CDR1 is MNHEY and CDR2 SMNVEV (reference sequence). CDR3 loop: CASSSAPRLRTQYF. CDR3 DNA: TGTGCCAGCAGTTCAGCCCCTAGGTTGAGGACCCAGTACTTC.

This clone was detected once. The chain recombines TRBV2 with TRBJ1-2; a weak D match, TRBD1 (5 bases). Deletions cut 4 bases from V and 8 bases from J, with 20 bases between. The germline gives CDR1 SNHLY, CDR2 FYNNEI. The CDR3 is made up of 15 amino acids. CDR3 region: CASSAGGNRAAGYTF. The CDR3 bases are TGTGCCAGCAGTGCGGGGGGGAACAGAGCCGCGGGCTACACCTTC.

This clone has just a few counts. The CDR3 loop is CASSLYGVDEQYF. The CDR3 bases are TGTGCCAGCAGCTTATACGGGGTGGACGAGCAGTACTTC. This sequence joins TRBV7-9 and TRBJ2-7, with D tentatively TRBD2 (5 bases). The CDR3 extends over 13 amino acids. CDR1 and CDR2 from the germline V gene are SEHNR and FQNEAQ (reference sequence). The germline V and J ends were trimmed by 2 bases and 5 bases, with 10 bases remaining between them. The complete variable domain, with remaining parts taken from reference TRBV7-9 and TRBJ2-7, reads DTGVSQNPRHKITKRGQNVTFRCDPISEHNRLYWYRQTLGQGPEFLTYFQNEAQLEKSRLLSDRFSAERPKGSFSTLEIQRTEQGDSAMYLCASSLYGVDEQYFGPGTRLTVT.

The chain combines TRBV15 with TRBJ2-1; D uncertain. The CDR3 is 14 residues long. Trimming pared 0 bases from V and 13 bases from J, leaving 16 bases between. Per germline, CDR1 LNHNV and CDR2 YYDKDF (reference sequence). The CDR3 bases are TGTGCCACCAGCAGAGATAACAACCGAGGATCTCAGTTCTTC. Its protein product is CATSRDNNRGSQFF.

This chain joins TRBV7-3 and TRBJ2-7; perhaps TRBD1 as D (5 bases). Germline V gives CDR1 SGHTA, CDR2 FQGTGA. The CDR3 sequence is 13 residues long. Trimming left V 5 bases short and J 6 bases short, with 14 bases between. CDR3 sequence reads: CASSPGIPGEQYF. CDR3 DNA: TGTGCCAGCAGCCCAGGGATCCCTGGCGAGCAGTACTTC.

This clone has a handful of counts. CDR3 in amino acids: CASSLDGFGGYTF. CDR3 nucleotides: TGCGCCAGCAGCTTGGATGGATTCGGAGGCTACACCTTC. The V gene is TRBV5-1, the J gene TRBJ1-2; D remains ambiguous. Germline CDR1 SGHRS, CDR2 YFSETQ. The length of the CDR3 is 13 residues. V was pared by 0 bases and J by 8 bases, with 11 bases between.

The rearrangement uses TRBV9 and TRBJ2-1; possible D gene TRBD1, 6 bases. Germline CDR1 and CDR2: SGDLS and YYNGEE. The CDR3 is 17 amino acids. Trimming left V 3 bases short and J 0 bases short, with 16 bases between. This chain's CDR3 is CASSATGKTSSYNEQFF. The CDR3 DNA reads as TGTGCCAGCAGCGCCACAGGGAAAACTAGCTCCTACAATGAGCAGTTCTTC.

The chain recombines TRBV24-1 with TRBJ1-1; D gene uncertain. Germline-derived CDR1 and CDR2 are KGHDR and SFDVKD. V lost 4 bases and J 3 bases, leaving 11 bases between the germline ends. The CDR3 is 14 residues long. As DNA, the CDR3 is TGTGCCACCAGTGAAGCAGGTAAAGACACTGAAGCTTTCTTT. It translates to CATSEAGKDTEAFF.

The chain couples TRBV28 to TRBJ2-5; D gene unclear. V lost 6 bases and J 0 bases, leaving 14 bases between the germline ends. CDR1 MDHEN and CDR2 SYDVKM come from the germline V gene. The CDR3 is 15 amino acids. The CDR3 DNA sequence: TGTGCCAGCAGCCCGGTAGGACGGAACCAAGAGACCCAGTACTTC. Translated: CASSPVGRNQETQYF.

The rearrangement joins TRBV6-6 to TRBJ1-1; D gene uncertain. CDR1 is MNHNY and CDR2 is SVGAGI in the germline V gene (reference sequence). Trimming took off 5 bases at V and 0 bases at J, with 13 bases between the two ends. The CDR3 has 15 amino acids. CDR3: CASSPSLSLNTEAFF. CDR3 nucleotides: TGTGCCAGCAGTCCCTCACTTAGTTTGAACACTGAAGCTTTCTTT.

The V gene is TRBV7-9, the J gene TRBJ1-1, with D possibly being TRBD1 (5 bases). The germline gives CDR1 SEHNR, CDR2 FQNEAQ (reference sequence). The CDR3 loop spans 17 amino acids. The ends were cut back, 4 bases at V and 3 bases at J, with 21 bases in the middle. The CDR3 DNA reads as TGTGCCAGCAGCTATTCCCCGGGACTAAGGGCCGACACTGAAGCTTTCTTT. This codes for CASSYSPGLRADTEAFF.

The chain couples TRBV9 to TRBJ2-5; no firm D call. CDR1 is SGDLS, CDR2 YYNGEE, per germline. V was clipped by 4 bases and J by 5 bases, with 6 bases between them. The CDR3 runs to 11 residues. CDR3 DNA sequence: TGTGCCAGCAGCCGGTTCGAGACCCAGTACTTC. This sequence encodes CASSRFETQYF.